This entry lists 25 T cell receptor beta chains sequenced from one sample in a study of T-cell memory formation after mild COVID-19. A single record per CDR3 protein comes from TCRdb applying MiXCR to the 5' RACE reads. The data show 150,000 to 200,000 distinct CDR3 sequences, more than 15% seen once. Sequenced sample: PBMCs or a T cell subset sorted from them (not recorded which). These receptor sequences come from an adult woman who had mild COVID-19 (a few samples of this study predate the infection). Cell type and time point are not known.

The V and J genes are TRBV12-3 or TRBV12-4 and TRBJ2-5; D is ambiguous. The V and J ends lost 5 bases and 3 bases respectively, with 13 bases between them. The CDR3 sequence is 14 residues long. CDR3 region: CASSKGPRKETQYF. CDR3 nucleotides: TGTGCCAGCAGTAAAGGGCCTAGAAAAGAGACCCAGTACTTC.

This clonotype has more than one count but fewer than ten. The rearrangement joins TRBV12-3 or TRBV12-4 to TRBJ2-2; either TRBD1 or TRBD2 may supply D (6 bases each). The germline V and J ends were trimmed by 7 bases and 7 bases, with 13 bases remaining between them. CDR3 length equals 13 residues. CDR3 nucleotide sequence: TGTGCCAGCACCTTACGGGGGCACGGGGAGCTGTTTTTT. As protein: CASTLRGHGELFF.

This clonotype came up a few times. The chain couples TRBV12-3 or TRBV12-4 to TRBJ2-7, with D unresolved. Trimming pared 6 bases from V and 4 bases from J, leaving 16 bases between. This CDR3 has 14 amino acids. This CDR3 is CASSKSYGKYEQYF. The CDR3 nucleotides read TGTGCCAGCAGCAAATCGTACGGAAAGTACGAGCAGTACTTC.

This clonotype was recorded at least ten times. The gene calls are TRBV5-5 and TRBJ2-1; a weak D match, TRBD2 (5 bases). The CDR3 sequence is 15 residues long. Trimming took off 4 bases at V and 3 bases at J, with 14 bases between the two ends. Germline lookup yields CDR1 SGHKS and CDR2 YYEKEE (reference sequence). The CDR3 loop is CASSHGPGNYNEQFF. CDR3 sequence (DNA): TGTGCCAGCAGCCACGGGCCGGGGAACTACAATGAGCAGTTCTTC.

CDR3 protein: CASSISGGAINEQFF. In DNA, the CDR3 is TGCGCCAGCAGCATTAGCGGGGGGGCCATAAATGAGCAGTTCTTC. J is TRBJ2-1 and V is TRBV5-1, with 11 bases that match TRBD2. CDR3 length equals 15 residues. Losses at the gene ends were 4 bases for V and 7 bases for J; bases not matched to a gene: 7. Germline values: CDR1 SGHRS, CDR2 YFSETQ.

This clonotype appeared a few times. The V and J genes are TRBV5-1 and TRBJ2-3, with a tentative D call TRBD2 (5 bases). The CDR3 totals 17 residues. Germline V gene data show CDR1 as SGHRS and CDR2 as YFSETQ. Trimming shortened V by 2 bases and J by 3 bases, and 19 bases separated the two germline ends. CDR3 region: CASSFGRGSFGTDTQYF. In DNA, the CDR3 is TGCGCCAGCAGCTTCGGCCGGGGTAGCTTTGGTACAGATACGCAGTATTTT.

This clonotype turned up a few times. The chain carries TRBV20-1 and TRBJ2-7, with TRBD1 as a possible D gene (5 bases). Germline CDR1 reads DFQATT; CDR2 reads SNEGSKA (reference sequence). The CDR3 extends over 13 amino acids. The V gene lost 3 bases and the J gene lost 0 bases, with 9 bases spanning the gap. CDR3 residues: CSASRQPSYEQYF. As DNA, the CDR3 is TGCAGTGCTAGTAGACAGCCCTCCTACGAGCAGTACTTC.

The chain uses TRBV21-1 and TRBJ1-1. TRBV21-1 is a recognized pseudogene. The CDR3 runs 15 residues. The CDR3 DNA is TGTGCCAGCAGCAAAGTGCAGGGCTGTAACACTGAAGCTTTCTTT. Translation gives CASSKVQGCNTEAFF.

This clonotype has a handful of counts. V usage is TRBV7-2 and J usage is TRBJ2-7; D possibly corresponds to TRBD1 (5 bases). CDR1 and CDR2 from the germline V gene are SGHTA and FQGNSA. The CDR3 runs to 15 residues. V lost 3 bases to trimming and J lost 3 bases, with 15 bases between them. DNA of the CDR3: TGTGCCAGCAGCTTTCGACAGTCGGTGGGCTACGAGCAGTACTTC. Translated: CASSFRQSVGYEQYF.

The chain is built from TRBV20-1 and TRBJ1-4; D remains unclear. The V gene's germline CDR1 is DFQATT and CDR2 SNEGSKA (reference sequence). This CDR3 comprises 14 residues. Trimming removed 3 bases at V and 7 bases at J, with 15 bases between. The CDR3, as DNA: TGCAGTGCTAGGGACCCCGCCGGGAGTGAAAAACTGTTTTTT. This sequence encodes CSARDPAGSEKLFF.

This clonotype was detected a few times. V is TRBV5-1 and J is TRBJ2-7; D is undetermined. The CDR3 runs to 14 residues. V lost 0 bases and J 0 bases, leaving 7 bases between the germline ends. CDR1 and CDR2 from the germline V gene are SGHRS and YFSETQ. For the CDR3, the DNA is TGCGCCAGCAGCTTGGATAAGAGCTCCTACGAGCAGTACTTC. This sequence encodes CASSLDKSSYEQYF. Based on the CDR3 plus reference TRBV5-1 and TRBJ2-7, the full variable domain is KAGVTQTPRYLIKTRGQQVTLSCSPISGHRSVSWYQQTPGQGLQFLFEYFSETQRNKGNFPGRFSGRQFSNSRSEMNVSTLELGDSALYLCASSLDKSSYEQYFGPGTRLTVT.

This chain uses TRBV24-1 with TRBJ2-1, with D perhaps TRBD1 (5 bases). This CDR3 is 12 amino acids long. The ends were cut back, 6 bases at V and 9 bases at J, with 11 bases in the middle. CDR1 is KGHDR, CDR2 SFDVKD, per germline. CDR3 DNA sequence: TGTGCCACCAGTCAGGGTTCGGGTGAGCAGTTCTTC. Translated, it gives CATSQGSGEQFF.

This clonotype was seen repeatedly, ten times or more. The genes are TRBV12-3 or TRBV12-4 and TRBJ2-3; 8 nucleotides agree with TRBD1. After removal of 6 bases from V and 0 bases from J, the junction contained 2 bases not matched to a gene. This CDR3 has 14 amino acids. As DNA, the CDR3 is TGTGCCAGCAGGAGACAGGGGAGCACAGATACGCAGTATTTT. Amino acids: CASRRQGSTDTQYF.

There are many counts of this clonotype. V and J are TRBV20-1 and TRBJ2-7; D is perhaps TRBD1 or TRBD2 (5 bases each). This CDR3 has 13 residues. Germline values: CDR1 DFQATT, CDR2 SNEGSKA (reference sequence). CDR3 sequence: CSGGQGKSYEQYF. The CDR3 DNA sequence: TGCAGCGGCGGGCAGGGAAAGTCCTACGAGCAGTACTTC.

The rearrangement uses TRBV5-5 and TRBJ1-1, with unresolved D. CDR3 size: 15 residues. Germline V gene lookup returns CDR1 SGHKS and CDR2 YYEKEE (reference sequence). Trimming cost V 0 bases and J 0 bases, with 9 bases left between them. The CDR3 here is CASSLAEGMNTEAFF. CDR3 bases: TGTGCCAGCAGCTTGGCCGAGGGCATGAACACTGAAGCTTTCTTT.

The chain couples TRBV24-1 to TRBJ2-1; D gene uncertain. Germline CDR1 is KGHDR and CDR2 is SFDVKD. V lost 5 bases and J lost 8, with 12 bases in between. The CDR3 runs 13 residues. In nucleotides, the CDR3 is TGTGCCACCAGTGCCTTAGCTGGGGATGAGCAGTTCTTC. Protein: CATSALAGDEQFF.

Comment on this clonotype: Germline and junction disagree at one end, which may indicate a read error. The chain carries TRBV3-1 and TRBJ1-1; 7 bases align to TRBD1. The CDR3 consists of 18 residues. The germline CDR1 and CDR2 sequences are LGHDT and YNNKEL (reference sequence). CDR3 residues: CDSSQAYLGGAGGSEAFF. DNA of the CDR3: TGTGACAGCAGCCAAGCCTATTTAGGGGGCGCGGGGGGATCTGAAGCTTTCTTT.

A few counts support this clonotype. The CDR3: CASSQAGQNTEAFF. The CDR3 nucleotides are TGTGCCAGCAGCCAAGCGGGACAGAACACTGAAGCTTTCTTT. This chain joins TRBV3-1 and TRBJ1-1, with D perhaps matching TRBD1 (6 bases). Germline CDR1 and CDR2: LGHDT and YNNKEL (reference sequence). Deletions cut 1 base from V and 1 base from J, with 7 bases between. This CDR3 has 14 amino acids.

The V gene is TRBV7-9, the J gene TRBJ2-7, with TRBD2 as a possible D gene (5 bases). V was trimmed by 7 bases and J by 1 base, leaving 11 bases between them. Germline V gene data show CDR1 as SEHNR and CDR2 as FQNEAQ (reference sequence). CDR3 length: 13 residues. The CDR3 DNA sequence: TGTGCCAGCACCCTAGCTCTATCCTACGAGCAGTACTTC. Residues: CASTLALSYEQYF.

This clonotype occurred once. The chain carries TRBV12-3 or TRBV12-4 and TRBJ2-3, with D tentatively TRBD2 (6 bases). V lost 8 bases, J lost 4 bases, and 16 bases lay in between. This CDR3 is 14 amino acids long. CDR3 amino acids: CASELYAGSDTQYF. CDR3 nucleotide sequence: TGTGCCAGCGAGTTATACGCGGGGTCAGATACGCAGTATTTT.

This clonotype has a count of ten or more. V usage is TRBV20-1 and J usage is TRBJ2-7; D is unresolved. The germline CDR1 and CDR2 sequences are DFQATT and SNEGSKA (reference sequence). Trimming pared 5 bases from V and 7 bases from J, leaving 9 bases between. The CDR3 spans 10 residues. The CDR3, as DNA: TGCAGTGCTGCCTTTAGGGAGCAGTACTTC. Its protein is CSAAFREQYF.

This clonotype has more than one count but fewer than ten. The V call is TRBV5-1, the J call TRBJ2-1, with TRBD2 matching 8 bases. This CDR3 has 15 amino acids. The germline V gene has CDR1 SGHRS and CDR2 YFSETQ. Germline trimming cut 6 bases from V and 4 bases from J; bases unmatched to any gene: 9. The chain's CDR3 is CASTLISGGYNEQFF. In DNA, the CDR3 is TGCGCCAGCACCCTCATAAGCGGGGGATACAATGAGCAGTTCTTC.

J is TRBJ2-4 and V is TRBV7-8; D perhaps matches TRBD2 (5 bases). Germline lookup yields CDR1 SGHVS and CDR2 FQNEAQ. V shed 0 bases and J shed 6 bases, with 15 bases lying between them. The CDR3 is 16 residues long. This chain's CDR3 is CASSLAGMVGSNIQYF. Written as DNA, the CDR3 is TGTGCCAGCAGCTTAGCCGGGATGGTCGGTTCAAACATTCAGTACTTC.

The chain recombines TRBV10-3 with TRBJ1-2; possible D gene TRBD1, 5 bases. Trimming took 4 bases from V and 4 from J, leaving 22 bases between them. CDR1 and CDR2 (germline): ENHRY, SYGVKD. This CDR3 is built from 17 residues. CDR3 loop: CAISVYTGLSVGYGYTF. The CDR3 region has the DNA TGTGCCATCAGTGTTTACACAGGACTATCGGTCGGCTATGGCTACACCTTC.

This clonotype was seen a few times. The gene calls are TRBV15 and TRBJ2-3; D not resolved. The germline V gene has CDR1 LNHNV and CDR2 YYDKDF (reference sequence). V lost 3 bases and J lost 6, with 13 bases in between. The CDR3 has 14 amino acids. This CDR3 is CATSREQSWDTQYF. CDR3 DNA sequence: TGTGCCACCAGCAGGGAACAGTCTTGGGATACGCAGTATTTT.